The clone carrying this T cell receptor (beta chain) turned up a few times. The target antigen is unknown. Germline V gives CDR1 ENHRY, CDR2 SYGVKD. This CDR3 region has 16 residues. With 6 bases removed from V and 1 base from J, the gap between germline ends came to 15 bases. This entry comes from a study of response to subunit inactivated influenza vaccine. Study-level findings and limits: Each seasonal flu vaccination may recruit only limited new T cells, authors suggested.

TCRdb independently ran MiXCR on the RT-PCR reads; one entry per CDR3 protein. The sample holds around 250,000 distinct CDR3 sequences; less than 15% are singletons and the top ten take less than 8.5%. This sequence was found in a man aged 45-65 years who received an inactivated influenza vaccine. The sequencing here drew on non-naive T cells sorted from PBMCs, taken approximately 15 days before vaccination. The chain carries TRBV10-3 and TRBJ2-2; no reliable D call. The CDR3 spells CAISSLSWENTGELFF. The CDR3, as DNA: TGTGCCATCAGCTCCCTGAGCTGGGAGAACACCGGGGAGCTGTTTTTT.